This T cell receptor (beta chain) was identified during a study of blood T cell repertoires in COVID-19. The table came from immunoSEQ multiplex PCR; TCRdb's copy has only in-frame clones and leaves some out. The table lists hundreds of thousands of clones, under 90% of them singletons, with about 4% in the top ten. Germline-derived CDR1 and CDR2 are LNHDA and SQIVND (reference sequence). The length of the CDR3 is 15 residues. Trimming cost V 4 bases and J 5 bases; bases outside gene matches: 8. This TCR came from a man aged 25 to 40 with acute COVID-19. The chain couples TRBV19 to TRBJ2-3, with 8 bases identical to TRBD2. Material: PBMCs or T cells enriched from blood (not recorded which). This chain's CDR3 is CASSTRGLGEDTQYF. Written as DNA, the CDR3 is TGTGCCAGTAGTACCCGGGGACTAGGGGAAGATACGCAGTATTTT.